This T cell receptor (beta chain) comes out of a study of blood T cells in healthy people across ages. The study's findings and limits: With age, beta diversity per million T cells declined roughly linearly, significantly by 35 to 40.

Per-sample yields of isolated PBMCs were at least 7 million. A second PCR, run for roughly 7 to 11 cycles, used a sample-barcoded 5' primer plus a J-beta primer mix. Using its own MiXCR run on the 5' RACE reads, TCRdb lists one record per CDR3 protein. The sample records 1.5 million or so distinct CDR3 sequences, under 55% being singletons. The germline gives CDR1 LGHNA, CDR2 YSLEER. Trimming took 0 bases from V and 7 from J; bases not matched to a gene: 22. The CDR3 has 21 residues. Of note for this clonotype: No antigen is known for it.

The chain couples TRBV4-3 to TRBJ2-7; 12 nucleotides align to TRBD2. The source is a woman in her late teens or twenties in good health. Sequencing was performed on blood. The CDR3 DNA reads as TGCGCCAGCAGCCAAGAAGTCCTTCTAGCGGGGGGGCCGAGTCCCTACAATGAGCAGTACTTC. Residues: CASSQEVLLAGGPSPYNEQYF.